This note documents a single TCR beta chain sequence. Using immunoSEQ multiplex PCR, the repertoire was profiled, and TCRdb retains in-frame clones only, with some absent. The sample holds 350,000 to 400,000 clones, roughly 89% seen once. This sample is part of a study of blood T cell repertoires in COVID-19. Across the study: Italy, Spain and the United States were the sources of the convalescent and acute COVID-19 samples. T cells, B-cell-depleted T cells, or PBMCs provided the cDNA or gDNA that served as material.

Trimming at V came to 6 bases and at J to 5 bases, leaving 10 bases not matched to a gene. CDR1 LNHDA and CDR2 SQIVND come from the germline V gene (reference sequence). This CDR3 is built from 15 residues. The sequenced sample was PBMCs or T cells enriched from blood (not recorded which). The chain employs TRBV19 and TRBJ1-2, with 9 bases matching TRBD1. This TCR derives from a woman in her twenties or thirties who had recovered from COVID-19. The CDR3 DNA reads TGTGCCAGTAGGAACACCGGGACAGGGCTATATGGCTACACCTTC. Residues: CASRNTGTGLYGYTF.